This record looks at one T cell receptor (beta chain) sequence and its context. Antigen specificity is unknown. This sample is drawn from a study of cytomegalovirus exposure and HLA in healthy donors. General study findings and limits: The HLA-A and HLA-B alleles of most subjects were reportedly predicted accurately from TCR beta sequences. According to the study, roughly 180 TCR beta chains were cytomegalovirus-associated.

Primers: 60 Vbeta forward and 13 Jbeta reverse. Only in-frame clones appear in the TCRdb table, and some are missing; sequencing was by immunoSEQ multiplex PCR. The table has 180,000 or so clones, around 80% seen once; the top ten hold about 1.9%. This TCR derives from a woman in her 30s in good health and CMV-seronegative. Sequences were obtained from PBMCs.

The CDR3 is CASSLQGSNTGELFF. As DNA, the CDR3 is TGTGCCAGCAGCTTACAGGGTTCCAACACCGGGGAGCTGTTTTTT. V usage is TRBV5-6 and J usage is TRBJ2-2; tentatively, D is TRBD1 (6 bases). Per the germline V gene, CDR1 is SGHDT and CDR2 is YYEEEE. V lost 2 bases and J 2 bases, leaving 10 bases between the germline ends. The CDR3 extends over 15 amino acids.